A selection of T cell receptor beta chains follows, all from one sample in a study of T cells in Graves' hyperthyroidism and ophthalmopathy. TCRdb itself ran the multiplex PCR reads through MiXCR, one entry per CDR3 protein. Found here are some 440,000 distinct CDR3 sequences, approximately 15% of them singletons; the top ten hold around 14%. Sequences were obtained from blood. The receptors originated from a woman aged 18-29 years with Graves' hyperthyroidism. Both conserved end residues are part of each CDR3. A D gene is named only where the DNA matches it firmly. Size tells how often a clone was seen (once, few, many) or the class of an expanded clone, and some rows leave it out.

D: .
J: TRBJ2-2
V: TRBV2
size: .
DNA: TGTGCCGGCCGGGAGACCGCCGGGGAGCTGTTTTTT
CDR3: CAGRETAGELFF

D: TRBD1
J: TRBJ2-3
V: TRBV2
size: many
DNA: TGTGCCAGCAGCCGACGGGACAGGACGACAGATACGCAGTATTTT
CDR3: CASSRRDRTTDTQYF

D: TRBD1
J: TRBJ2-7
V: TRBV7-9
size: few
DNA: TGTGCCAGCAGCTTAGGGGGGGTAACTTTTGGACAGGGCTACGAGCAGTACTTC
CDR3: CASSLGGVTFGQGYEQYF

D: .
J: TRBJ2-3
V: TRBV11-2
size: few
DNA: TGTGCCAGCAGGATTGGCGGGGGCCTGATAAGCACAGATACGCAGTATTTT
CDR3: CASRIGGGLISTDTQYF

D: .
J: TRBJ2-7
V: TRBV28
size: many
DNA: TGTGCCAGCAGTTCCTCGGGACAAAGCTCCTACGAGCAGTACTTC
CDR3: CASSSSGQSSYEQYF

D: .
J: TRBJ2-5
V: TRBV10-1
size: .
DNA: TGCGCCAGCAGTGACTTGGAGACCCAGTACTTC
CDR3: CASSDLETQYF

D: TRBD1
J: TRBJ2-7
V: TRBV5-1
size: many
DNA: TGCGCCAGCAGCTTGGGTACAGGGGTGTCCTACGAGCAGTACTTC
CDR3: CASSLGTGVSYEQYF

D: .
J: TRBJ2-3
V: TRBV2
size: many
DNA: TGTGCCAGCAGTGAACTCACAGATACGCAGTATTTT
CDR3: CASSELTDTQYF

D: .
J: TRBJ1-2
V: TRBV10-3
size: .
DNA: TGTGCCATTATGACGGTCGCTAACTATGGCTACACCTTC
CDR3: CAIMTVANYGYTF

D: TRBD1
J: TRBJ2-6
V: TRBV19
size: .
DNA: TGTGCCAGTGCCCGGGACAGGGGGCTCTCTGGGGCCAACGTCCTGACTTTC
CDR3: CASARDRGLSGANVLTF

D: .
J: TRBJ1-6
V: TRBV6-1
size: many
DNA: TGTGCCAGCAGTGCGGACAGAATCAATAATTCACCCCTCCACTTT
CDR3: CASSADRINNSPLHF